This T cell receptor beta chain was retrieved from a study of T cells in Graves' hyperthyroidism and ophthalmopathy. With 0 bases clipped from V and 3 bases from J, the junction kept 5 bases outside the gene matches. This CDR3 contains 15 residues. Germline V CDR1 and CDR2: SGDLS, YYNGEE. The investigators amplified TCR beta CDR3 regions from RNA transcripts. The primer set for the first-round RT-PCR of the TCR CDR3 was HTBI. TCRdb re-called the multiplex PCR reads with MiXCR, one entry per CDR3 protein. Of around 620,000 distinct CDR3 sequences listed, around 15% were seen once; the top ten hold 3.8%. In this sample, this clonotype turned up a few times.

The origin of this receptor is a woman in her thirties with Graves' hyperthyroidism. The chain joins TRBV9 to TRBJ2-7, with 8 bases that match TRBD2. Sequencing was done on a sample of blood. This CDR3 reads CASSVVSGSIYEQYF. CDR3 sequence (DNA): TGTGCCAGCAGCGTAGTCAGCGGGAGTATCTACGAGCAGTACTTC.